What follows are 27 T cell receptor beta chains derived from one specimen sequenced in a study of regulatory T cells in long-lasting Graves disease. Specified time point: newly diagnosed GD, antithyroid drugs for less than 3 months. Generation of the TCR library employed RNA extracted from PBMCs. Libraries of TCR beta came from iRepertoire HTBI primers plus Arm-PCR of CDR3 regions. TCRdb analysed the multiplex PCR reads with MiXCR anew, one entry per CDR3 protein. The sample yields around 360,000 distinct CDR3 sequences, 15% to 20% seen once. These data were also filed under a second study, of T cells in Graves' hyperthyroidism and ophthalmopathy.

The sample here was peripheral blood mononuclear cells (PBMCs), taken at new diagnosis, from a patient treated with antithyroid drugs. These receptor sequences come from a woman aged 18-29 years with Graves disease.

This chain joins TRBV20-1 and TRBJ1-6, with no clear D. The CDR3 covers 15 residues. V lost 0 bases, J lost 5 bases, and 11 bases lay in between. Germline lookup yields CDR1 DFQATT and CDR2 SNEGSKA (reference sequence). The CDR3 is CSARDDFRHNSPLHF. CDR3 DNA: TGCAGTGCTAGAGATGATTTCAGACATAATTCACCCCTCCACTTT.

This clonotype was counted many times. This rearrangement joins TRBV2 to TRBJ2-1; D call uncertain. TRBJ2-3 explains the end of the DNA better; the J call may be wrong. Germline V gene data show CDR1 as SNHLY and CDR2 as FYNNEI. This CDR3 is 13 amino acids long. The CDR3 protein is CASSEGRPDTQYF. The CDR3 DNA follows: TGTGCCAGCAGTGAAGGACGCCCCGATACGCAGTATTTT.

Here the CDR3 reads CASARQGRLPGELFF. The CDR3, as DNA: TGTGCCAGTGCCCGACAGGGGAGGCTTCCCGGGGAGCTGTTTTTT. The chain combines TRBV19 with TRBJ2-2; 8 bases align to TRBD1. CDR1 LNHDA and CDR2 SQIVND come from the germline V gene (reference sequence). This CDR3 is 15 amino acids long. The J segment lost 6 bases and the V segment lost 8 bases, leaving 11 bases of the junction unmatched.

As concerns this clonotype: This is likely an artifact of a read error, given a far larger clone one base away. The V and J genes are TRBV7-2 and TRBJ2-1; a possible D gene is TRBD1 (5 bases). The better agreement between TRBJ2-5 and the DNA end casts doubt on the J call. Germline assignment: CDR1 SGHTA and CDR2 FQGNSA. The CDR3 has 13 amino acids. This CDR3 is CASQFQGMETQYF. CDR3 DNA sequence: TGTGCCAGCCAGTTTCAGGGCATGGAGACCCAGTACTTC.

This clonotype was observed at least ten times. The chain combines TRBV20-1 with TRBJ2-1; 9 bases are a match to TRBD2. Germline V gene sequence: CDR1 DFQATT, CDR2 SNEGSKA (reference sequence). The CDR3 consists of 17 residues. V shed 0 bases, J shed 4 bases, and the junction held 10 bases outside the gene matches. CDR3 amino acids: CSARDWGSGGQYNEQFF. In DNA, the CDR3 is TGCAGTGCTAGAGATTGGGGTAGCGGGGGCCAATACAATGAGCAGTTCTTC.

Comment on this clonotype: A read error may produce the germline difference seen at one junction end. The chain couples TRBV11-2 to TRBJ1-5; D uncertain. The germline V gene has CDR1 SGHAT and CDR2 FQNNGV. The CDR3 covers 14 residues. This CDR3 is CASSLAGSNRPQHF. The DNA of the CDR3 is TGTGCCAGCAGCTTAGCGGGGAGCAATCGGCCCCAGCATTTT.

The chain has TRBV28 and TRBJ1-2; no reliable D call. The CDR3 has 13 amino acids. The V and J ends lost 6 bases and 5 bases respectively, with 13 bases between them. CDR1 MDHEN and CDR2 SYDVKM come from the germline V gene. CDR3 sequence: CASSPPHGYGYTF. As DNA, the CDR3 is TGTGCCAGCAGCCCCCCCCATGGATATGGCTACACCTTC.

The gene calls are TRBV13 and TRBJ1-2; tentatively, D is TRBD1 (5 bases). With 5 bases removed from V and 9 bases from J, the gap between germline ends came to 10 bases. Germline CDR1 and CDR2: PRHDT and FYEKMQ (reference sequence). This CDR3 region has 11 residues. CDR3 residues: CASSPGGSYTF. CDR3 sequence (DNA): TGTGCCAGCAGCCCCGGGGGGAGCTACACCTTC.

This clonotype was counted a few times. The chain recombines TRBV29-1 with TRBJ1-1, with D unresolved. Germline lookup yields CDR1 SQVTM and CDR2 ANQGSEA. Trimming removed 4 bases at V and 12 bases at J, with 15 bases between. This CDR3 contains 11 residues. In nucleotides, the CDR3 is TGCAGCGTTGGGGGTGGCCTGGGTTCTTTCTTT. It translates to CSVGGGLGSFF.

For this clonotype: This may come from a read error, since a much larger clone is one base off. The chain couples TRBV3-1 to TRBJ1-4; TRBD1 is a possible D gene (5 bases). Germline V CDR1 and CDR2: LGHDT, YNNKEL (reference sequence). CDR3 size: 14 residues. Trimming cost V 5 bases and J 5 bases, with 12 bases left between them. The CDR3 coding sequence is TGTGCCAGCAGCTTCCGGGACGGGAATGAAAAACTGTTTTTT. Residues: CASSFRDGNEKLFF.

The table lists this clonotype with a few counts. V usage is TRBV6-1 and J usage is TRBJ2-7; D not certain. The CDR3 sequence is 13 residues long. The germline CDR1 and CDR2 sequences are MNHNS and SASEGT. The germline V and J ends were trimmed by 10 bases and 2 bases, with 15 bases remaining between them. DNA of the CDR3: TGTGCCACGCCTCCGGGCCCCACCTACGAGCAGTACTTC. This translates into CATPPGPTYEQYF.

The chain joins TRBV27 to TRBJ2-3, with D perhaps matching TRBD1 (8 bases). CDR1 is MNHEY and CDR2 is SMNVEV in the germline V gene (reference sequence). V was clipped by 4 bases and J by 3 bases, with 20 bases between them. The CDR3 is made up of 17 amino acids. CDR3 DNA sequence: TGTGCCAGCAGTTCATTGGACAGGGCCGGGGGGACAGATACGCAGTATTTT. This encodes CASSSLDRAGGTDTQYF.

This clonotype appeared once. This sequence may be a read error, since a much larger clone differs from it by one base. The chain employs TRBV30 and TRBJ1-2; 8 bases are shared with TRBD1. This CDR3 comprises 16 residues. The V gene end was trimmed by 2 bases and the J gene end by 3 bases; junction bases not matched to a gene: 11. The germline CDR1 and CDR2 sequences are GTSNPN and SVGIG (reference sequence). The DNA for the CDR3 is TGTGCCTGGAGTACCTTCAGCCAGGACAGGGACTATGGCTACACCTTC. It specifies CAWSTFSQDRDYGYTF.

This clonotype was seen at least ten times. V and J are TRBV20-1 and TRBJ2-7; 8 nucleotides align to TRBD1. This CDR3 contains 15 residues. The V segment lost 2 bases and the J segment 3 bases; nucleotides outside the gene matches: 9. CDR1 is DFQATT, CDR2 SNEGSKA, per germline (reference sequence). CDR3 protein: CSARPPGTGIYEQYF. CDR3 bases: TGCAGTGCTAGACCGCCCGGGACAGGAATCTACGAGCAGTACTTC.

The J gene is TRBJ2-7, the V gene TRBV9; 8 bases align to TRBD1. The germline gives CDR1 SGDLS, CDR2 YYNGEE. V shed 4 bases and J 6 bases; nucleotides not matched to a gene: 3. This CDR3 comprises 12 residues. CDR3 residues: CASSRQGREQYF. CDR3 in DNA: TGTGCCAGCAGCCGACAGGGGCGCGAGCAGTACTTC.

V is TRBV4-1 and J is TRBJ1-2, with 10 bases fitting TRBD1. V lost 4 bases, J lost 5 bases, and 13 bases stayed unmatched. This CDR3 spans 17 amino acids. The germline CDR1 and CDR2 sequences are MGHRA and YSYEKL. The CDR3 region has the DNA TGCGCCAGCAGCCTACAGGCGACAGGGGGCTTATATTATGGCTACACCTTC. It is translated as CASSLQATGGLYYGYTF.

In this sample, this clonotype turned up many times. The genes are TRBV3-1 and TRBJ1-3, with D unresolved. Germline V gene data show CDR1 as LGHDT and CDR2 as YNNKEL (reference sequence). The CDR3 spans 18 residues. Trimming removed 1 base from V and 0 bases from J, with 16 bases in between. The CDR3 sequence is CASSQAATRLSSGNTIYF. CDR3 DNA sequence: TGTGCCAGCAGCCAAGCCGCGACACGACTGAGCTCTGGAAACACCATATATTTT.

This clonotype was picked up many times. The chain carries TRBV28 and TRBJ1-1, with a weak D call TRBD1 (6 bases). Trimming removed 3 bases from V and 1 base from J, with 15 bases in between. CDR1 MDHEN and CDR2 SYDVKM come from the germline V gene. The CDR3 covers 16 residues. The CDR3 region is CASSFGGPGGNTEAFF. The CDR3, as DNA: TGTGCCAGCAGTTTCGGGGGGCCGGGAGGGAACACTGAAGCTTTCTTT.

V is TRBV5-6 and J is TRBJ1-2; a possible D gene is TRBD1 (5 bases). Germline lookup yields CDR1 SGHDT and CDR2 YYEEEE. V was pared by 3 bases and J by 3 bases, with 12 bases between. The CDR3 consists of 14 residues. CDR3 amino acids: CASSSLRGHYGYTF. CDR3 in DNA: TGTGCCAGCAGCTCTCTTCGGGGCCACTATGGCTACACCTTC.

Only a few counts were recorded for this clonotype. V usage is TRBV7-9 and J usage is TRBJ1-6, with a weak D call TRBD1 (5 bases). The CDR3 length is 15 residues. V lost 2 bases and J 10 bases, leaving 15 bases between the germline ends. The germline V gene has CDR1 SEHNR and CDR2 FQNEAQ (reference sequence). The CDR3 DNA follows: TGTGCCAGCAGCTTATTGGGGGGGGATGGATCACCCCTCCACTTT. This codes for CASSLLGGDGSPLHF.

V and J are TRBV29-1 and TRBJ2-2; D is perhaps TRBD2 (6 bases). In germline, CDR1 is SQVTM, CDR2 ANQGSEA. Trimming left V 7 bases short and J 0 bases short, with 15 bases between. This CDR3 contains 15 residues. CDR3 region: CSGLTSSANTGELFF. DNA for the CDR3: TGCAGCGGCCTGACCTCTAGCGCGAACACCGGGGAGCTGTTTTTT.

Points on this clonotype: A far larger clone is one nucleotide away, so this likely arose from a read error. This rearrangement joins TRBV3-1 to TRBJ2-7; D gene unclear. The germline V and J ends were trimmed by 0 bases and 7 bases, with 13 bases remaining between them. The CDR3 extends over 14 amino acids. CDR1 and CDR2 (germline): LGHDT, YNNKEL (reference sequence). Written as DNA, the CDR3 is TGTGCCAGCAGCCAAGAGAGCTCGCGTAATGAGCAGTACTTC. Protein: CASSQESSRNEQYF.

This sequence joins TRBV5-1 and TRBJ2-4; 12 nucleotides line up with TRBD2. Trimming at V came to 4 bases and at J to 2 bases, leaving 10 bases not matched to a gene. The CDR3 runs to 18 residues. Germline V lookup: CDR1 SGHRS, CDR2 YFSETQ. The CDR3 is CASSALAGGLGTKNIQYF. DNA of the CDR3: TGCGCCAGCAGCGCGCTAGCGGGGGGGCTCGGGACCAAAAACATTCAGTACTTC.

This clonotype has at least ten counts. This chain connects TRBV6-5 to TRBJ1-2; possible D gene TRBD1, 5 bases. Germline assignment: CDR1 MNHEY and CDR2 SVGAGI. Trimming shortened V by 2 bases and J by 4 bases, and 11 bases separated the two germline ends. The CDR3 spans 14 residues. The CDR3 region has the DNA TGTGCCAGCAGTTACGACGGAGGGACCTATGGCTACACCTTC. The encoded protein is CASSYDGGTYGYTF.

This clonotype was seen at least ten times. The V gene is TRBV7-9, the J gene TRBJ2-3; no reliable D call. The V gene's germline CDR1 is SEHNR and CDR2 FQNEAQ (reference sequence). The V end lost 0 bases, the J end lost 7 bases, and 11 bases lay between the germline ends. The CDR3 runs 14 residues. DNA for the CDR3: TGTGCCAGCAGCTTAGCGGCGGTGCGGTATACGCAGTATTTT. It codes for CASSLAAVRYTQYF.

The chain uses TRBV12-3 or TRBV12-4 and TRBJ1-2; D gene unclear. The CDR3 covers 13 residues. The V end lost 2 bases, the J end lost 8 bases, and 12 bases lay between the germline ends. The CDR3, as DNA: TGTGCCAGCAGTTTAAAACGGGTCGGGGGCTACACCTTC. It specifies CASSLKRVGGYTF.

This clonotype was seen repeatedly, ten times or more. This chain connects TRBV7-6 to TRBJ1-5; D gene uncertain. The V gene's germline CDR1 is SGHVS and CDR2 FNYEAQ. Trimming cost V 7 bases and J 7 bases, with 17 bases left between them. This CDR3 is built from 14 residues. In DNA, the CDR3 is TGTGCCAGCACCCCCACCCAAGCGGGACAGCCCCAGCATTTT. Translation gives CASTPTQAGQPQHF.